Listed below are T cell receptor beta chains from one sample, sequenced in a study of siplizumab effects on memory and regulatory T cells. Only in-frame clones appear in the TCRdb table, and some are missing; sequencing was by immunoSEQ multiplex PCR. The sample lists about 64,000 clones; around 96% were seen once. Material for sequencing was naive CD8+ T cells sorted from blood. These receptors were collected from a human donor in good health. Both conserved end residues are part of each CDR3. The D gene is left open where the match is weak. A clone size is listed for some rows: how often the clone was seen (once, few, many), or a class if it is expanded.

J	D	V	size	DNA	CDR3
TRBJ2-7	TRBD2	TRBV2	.	TGTGCCAGCAGGCTTCCTCCGGGACTAGCGGGGGGGCGGTACGAGCAGTACTTC	CASRLPPGLAGGRYEQYF
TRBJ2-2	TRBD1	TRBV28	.	TGTGCCAGCAGTTTCCCCACAACAGGGGCGAGCACCGGGGAGCTGTTTTTT	CASSFPTTGASTGELFF
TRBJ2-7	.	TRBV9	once	TGTGCCAGCAGCGTAGGTGGGGGGCCCTACGAGCAGTACTTC	CASSVGGGPYEQYF
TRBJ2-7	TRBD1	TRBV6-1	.	TGTGCCAGCAGTGAGGGACAGGGGGTTGCCTACGAGCAGTACTTC	CASSEGQGVAYEQYF
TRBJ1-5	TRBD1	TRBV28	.	TGTGCCAGCAGTATTGACAGGGCCCGCGGTCAGCCCCAGCATTTT	CASSIDRARGQPQHF
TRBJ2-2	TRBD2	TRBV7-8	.	TGTGCCAGCAGTGAGCGGGGGGGCACCGGGGAGCTGTTTTTT	CASSERGGTGELFF
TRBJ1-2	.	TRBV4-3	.	TGCGCCAGCAGCCAAGATCAGGGGACCCTAAACTATGGCTACACCTTC	CASSQDQGTLNYGYTF
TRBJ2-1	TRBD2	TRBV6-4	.	TGTGCCAGCAGTGGACGGGGGGGCGTCGCGAATGAGCAGTTCTTC	CASSGRGGVANEQFF
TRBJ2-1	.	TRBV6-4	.	TGTGCCAGCAGTGACTCTACAGGGCGGGATGAGCAGTTCTTC	CASSDSTGRDEQFF
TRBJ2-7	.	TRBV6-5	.	TGTGCCAGCAGTTTTGGTACTGGGTACGAGCAGTACTTC	CASSFGTGYEQYF
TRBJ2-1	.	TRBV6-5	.	TGTGCCAGCAGTTACAGGGTGGACAATGAGCAGTTCTTC	CASSYRVDNEQFF
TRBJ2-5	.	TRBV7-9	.	TGTGCCAGCAGCGCGGAGACCAACCCCCAAGAGACCCAGTACTTC	CASSAETNPQETQYF
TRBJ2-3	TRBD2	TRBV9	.	TGTGCCAGCAGCGTCACGGGGGGGCCAGATACGCAGTATTTT	CASSVTGGPDTQYF
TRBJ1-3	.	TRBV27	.	TGTGCCAGCAGTCTCACAGGGATGTCTGGAAACACCATATATTTT	CASSLTGMSGNTIYF
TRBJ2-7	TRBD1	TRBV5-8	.	TGTGCCAGCAGCACAGGGGACGAGCAGTACTTC	CASSTGDEQYF
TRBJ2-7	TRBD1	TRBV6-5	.	TGTGCCAGCAGTCCCGGGACAGGGGGCAGCTACGAGCAGTACTTC	CASSPGTGGSYEQYF
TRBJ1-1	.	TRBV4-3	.	TGCGCCAGCAGCCAAAGCAGGGGAACTGAAGCTTTCTTT	CASSQSRGTEAFF
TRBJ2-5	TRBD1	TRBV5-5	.	TGTGCCAGCAGCCCAGGACAGGTCCAAGAGACCCAGTACTTC	CASSPGQVQETQYF
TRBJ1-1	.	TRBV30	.	TGTGCCTGGAGTGTAGACAGCACTGAAGCTTTCTTT	CAWSVDSTEAFF
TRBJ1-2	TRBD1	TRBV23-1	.	TGCGCCAGCATTCGGGACAGGGGGTTTTATGGCTACACCTTC	CASIRDRGFYGYTF
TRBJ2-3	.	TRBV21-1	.	TGTGCCAGCAGCAAAGTCAAGGACTTTTCGTCGTGCACAGATACGCAGTATTTT	CASSKVKDFSSCTDTQYF
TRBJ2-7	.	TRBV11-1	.	TGTGCCAGCAGTTTATCAAACACCGGCCCGTGGGAGCAGTACTTC	CASSLSNTGPWEQYF
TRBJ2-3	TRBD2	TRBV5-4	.	TGTGCCAGCAGCTTGGGGCTAGCGGGGGAGGTAGATACGCAGTATTTT	CASSLGLAGEVDTQYF
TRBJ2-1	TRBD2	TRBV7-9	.	TGTGCCAGCAGCACCACTAGCGGGGTTACCTACAATGAGCAGTTCTTC	CASSTTSGVTYNEQFF
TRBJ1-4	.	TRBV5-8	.	TGTGCCAGCAGCTTGATGGGGGAGGCAGTGGCGAATGAAAAACTGTTTTTT	CASSLMGEAVANEKLFF
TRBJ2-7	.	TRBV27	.	TGTGCCAGCAGTCTCGGCAGGAACTCCTACGAGCAGTACTTC	CASSLGRNSYEQYF
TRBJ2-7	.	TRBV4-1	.	TGCGCCAGCAGCTACGGGTCCATTGGGGAGCAGTACTTC	CASSYGSIGEQYF
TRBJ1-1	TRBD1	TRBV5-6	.	TGTGCCAGCAGCTCGGAACAGGGGACCAACACTGAAGCTTTCTTT	CASSSEQGTNTEAFF
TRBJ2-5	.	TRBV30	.	TGTGCCTGGACAGGGGCCCAGGAGACCCAGTACTTC	CAWTGAQETQYF
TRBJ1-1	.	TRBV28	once	TGTGCCAGCAGCACAAATGAAGCTTTCTTT	CASSTNEAFF
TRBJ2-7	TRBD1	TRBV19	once	TGTGCCAGTAGTCCTGGGACAGGGGCAGCCTACGAGCAGTACTTC	CASSPGTGAAYEQYF
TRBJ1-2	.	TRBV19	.	TGTGCCAGTAGTGCAGACGCTAACTATGGCTACACCTTC	CASSADANYGYTF
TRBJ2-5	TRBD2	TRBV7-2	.	TGTGCCAGCAGCTTAGATTTAGGGACTAGCGTGGGAGAGACCCAGTACTTC	CASSLDLGTSVGETQYF
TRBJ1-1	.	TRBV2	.	TGTGCCACCATCCGGGAGGAAGCTTTCTTT	CATIREEAFF
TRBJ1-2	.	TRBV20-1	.	TGCAGTGCTAGGTCGGGAGAAGGCTACACCTTC	CSARSGEGYTF
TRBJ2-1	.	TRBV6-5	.	TGTGCCAGCAGCCCCCGACTAGATAGCAATGAGCAGTTCTTC	CASSPRLDSNEQFF
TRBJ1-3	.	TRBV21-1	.	TGTGCCAGCAGTCACCCGGGCAGGACGAACTCTGGAAACACCATATATTTT	CASSHPGRTNSGNTIYF
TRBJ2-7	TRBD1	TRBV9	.	TGTGCCAGCAGCGTAGGGGACAGCTCCTACGAGCAGTACTTC	CASSVGDSSYEQYF
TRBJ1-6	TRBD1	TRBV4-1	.	TGCGCCAGCAGCCATGTCACAGGGGACTATAATTCACCCCTCCACTTT	CASSHVTGDYNSPLHF